This T cell receptor beta chain was identified in a study of blood T cell repertoires in COVID-19. Study as a whole: In each case, the material was cDNA or gDNA derived from T cells, B-cell-depleted T cells, or PBMCs.

Exposed study participants had met a COVID-19 case within 2 weeks before entry. The junction had 7 bases not matched to a gene; V was cut back by 3 bases and J by 3 bases. Per the germline V gene, CDR1 is LGHNA and CDR2 is YSLEER. CDR3 size: 16 residues. Using immunoSEQ multiplex PCR, the repertoire was profiled, and TCRdb retains in-frame clones only, with some absent. The sample holds roughly 280,000 clones; approximately 89% are singletons and the top ten take approximately 3%. This sequence joins TRBV4-3 and TRBJ2-4; TRBD1 aligns across 8 bases. The sequenced material came from PBMCs or T cells enriched from blood (not recorded which). The receptor was derived from a man between 40 and 49 years old who had been exposed to COVID-19. DNA of the CDR3: TGCGCCAGCAGCCACTCAGGACAGGGCGGCAAAAACATTCAGTACTTC. Translation: CASSHSGQGGKNIQYF.